This TCR beta chain was recovered during a study of CD8 T cells in Susac syndrome. Germline-derived CDR1 and CDR2 are SGHNT and YENEEA. After removal of 5 bases from V and 4 bases from J, the junction contained 6 bases not matched to a gene. The CDR3 contains 16 residues. From blood CD8+ and CD4+ T cells, TCR beta sequences were generated. When the RNA was reverse transcribed, random hexamers were used with an input of roughly 0.45 to 1 ug. TCRdb reanalysed the immunoSEQ multiplex PCR reads using MiXCR and keeps one entry per CDR3 protein. Among 150,000 to 200,000 distinct CDR3 sequences listed, around 94% were seen once.

Material: CD4+ T cells from PBMCs. The clonotype originates from a human donor with multiple sclerosis. This chain uses TRBV11-3 with TRBJ2-6; 9 bases map to TRBD1. Written as DNA, the CDR3 is TGTGCCAGCAGCATGCGGACAGGGGCCGGGGCCAACGTCCTGACTTTC. Protein product: CASSMRTGAGANVLTF.